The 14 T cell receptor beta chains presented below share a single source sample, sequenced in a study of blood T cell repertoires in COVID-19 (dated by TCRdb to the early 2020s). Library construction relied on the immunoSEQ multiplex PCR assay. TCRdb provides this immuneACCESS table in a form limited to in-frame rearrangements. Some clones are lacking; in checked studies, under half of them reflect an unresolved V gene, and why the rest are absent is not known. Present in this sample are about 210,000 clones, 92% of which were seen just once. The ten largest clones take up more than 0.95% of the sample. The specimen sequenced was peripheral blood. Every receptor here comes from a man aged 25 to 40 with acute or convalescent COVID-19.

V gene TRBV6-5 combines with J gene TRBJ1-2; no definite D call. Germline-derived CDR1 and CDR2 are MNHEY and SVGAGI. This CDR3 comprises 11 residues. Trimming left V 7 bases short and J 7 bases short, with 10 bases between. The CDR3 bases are TGTGCCAGCACCGCAGGTGGTGGCTACACCTTC. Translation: CASTAGGGYTF.

In DNA form, the CDR3 reads TGCGCCAGCAGGTCAGCCGGGACACAAAACAATGAGCAGTTCTTC. This encodes CASRSAGTQNNEQFF. V is TRBV5-1 and J is TRBJ2-1, with D possibly TRBD1 on 6 matching bases. CDR3 length: 15 amino acids. CDR1 SGHRS and CDR2 YFSETQ come from the germline V gene. Deletions cut 5 bases from V and 5 bases from J, with 17 bases between.

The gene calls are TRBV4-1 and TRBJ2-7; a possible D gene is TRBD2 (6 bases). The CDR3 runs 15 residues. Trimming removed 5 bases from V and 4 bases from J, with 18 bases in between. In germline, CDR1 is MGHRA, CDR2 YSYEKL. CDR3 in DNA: TGCGCCAGCAGCTCGGGACTCTTCTCGGAATACGAGCAGTACTTC. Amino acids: CASSSGLFSEYEQYF.

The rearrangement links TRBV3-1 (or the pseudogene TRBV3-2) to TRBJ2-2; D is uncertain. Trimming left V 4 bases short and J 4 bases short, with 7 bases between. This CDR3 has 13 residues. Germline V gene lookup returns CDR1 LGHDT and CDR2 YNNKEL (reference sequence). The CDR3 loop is CASSPPGTGELFF. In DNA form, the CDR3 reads TGTGCCAGCAGCCCCCCCGGCACCGGGGAGCTGTTTTTT.

CDR3 protein: CASSQRYGYTF. The CDR3 DNA reads as TGTGCCAGCAGCCAACGGTATGGCTACACCTTC. The chain is built from TRBV3-1 (or the pseudogene TRBV3-2) and TRBJ1-2; D not resolved. Germline CDR1 and CDR2: LGHDT and YNNKEL (reference sequence). V lost 2 bases and J 5 bases, leaving 3 bases between the germline ends. CDR3 size: 11 residues.

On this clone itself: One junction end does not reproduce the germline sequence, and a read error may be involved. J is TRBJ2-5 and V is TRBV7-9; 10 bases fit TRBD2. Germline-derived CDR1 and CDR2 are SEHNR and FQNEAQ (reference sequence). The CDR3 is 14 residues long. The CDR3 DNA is TGTGCCAGCAGCCTAGCGGGAGTGAAGGAGACCCAGTACTTC. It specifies CASSLAGVKETQYF. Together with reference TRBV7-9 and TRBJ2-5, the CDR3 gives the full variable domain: DTGVSQNPRHKITKRGQNVTFRCDPISEHNRLYWYRQTLGQGPEFLTYFQNEAQLEKSRLLSDRFSAERPKGSFSTLEIQRTEQGDSAMYLCASSLAGVKETQYFGPGTRLLVL.

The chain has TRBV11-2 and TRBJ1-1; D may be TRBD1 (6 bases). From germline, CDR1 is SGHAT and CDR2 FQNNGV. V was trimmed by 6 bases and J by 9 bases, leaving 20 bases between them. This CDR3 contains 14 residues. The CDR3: CASSPDRPAPQAFF. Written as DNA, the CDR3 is TGTGCCAGCAGTCCCGACAGGCCCGCCCCGCAAGCTTTCTTT.

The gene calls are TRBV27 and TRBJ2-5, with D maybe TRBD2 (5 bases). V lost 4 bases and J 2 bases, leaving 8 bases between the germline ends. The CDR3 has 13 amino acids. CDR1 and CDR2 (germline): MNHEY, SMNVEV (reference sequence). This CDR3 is CASSYRGQETQYF. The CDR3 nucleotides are TGTGCCAGCAGTTATCGGGGACAAGAGACCCAGTACTTC.

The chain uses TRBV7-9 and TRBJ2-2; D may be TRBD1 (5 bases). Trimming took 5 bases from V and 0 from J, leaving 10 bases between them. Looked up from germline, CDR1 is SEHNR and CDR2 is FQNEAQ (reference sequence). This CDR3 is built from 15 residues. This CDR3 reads CASSDSNTNTGELFF. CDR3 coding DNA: TGTGCCAGCAGCGACAGCAACACGAACACCGGGGAGCTGTTTTTT.

The CDR3 sequence: CASSLSRSSYEQYF. The DNA for the CDR3 is TGTGCCAGCAGTTTATCTCGTAGCTCCTACGAGCAGTACTTC. The V and J genes are TRBV27 and TRBJ2-7; D is undetermined. V lost 0 bases and J 0 bases, leaving 6 bases between the germline ends. CDR1 MNHEY and CDR2 SMNVEV come from the germline V gene (reference sequence). This CDR3 comprises 14 residues.

The CDR3 DNA follows: TGTGCCAGCAGCGTAGACCCTCCGGGACTACCACACAATGAGCAGTTCTTC. It is translated as CASSVDPPGLPHNEQFF. The V gene is TRBV9, the J gene TRBJ2-1, with 7 nucleotides matching TRBD2. This CDR3 is built from 17 residues. The trim removed 0 bases at V and 5 bases at J, leaving 11 bases unmatched. Germline lookup yields CDR1 SGDLS and CDR2 YYNGEE.

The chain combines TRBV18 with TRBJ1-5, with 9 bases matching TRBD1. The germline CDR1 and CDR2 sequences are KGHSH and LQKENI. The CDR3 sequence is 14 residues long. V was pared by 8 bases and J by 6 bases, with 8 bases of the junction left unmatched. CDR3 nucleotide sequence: TGTGCCAGCACACAACAGGGGGCTGGTCAGCCCCAGCATTTT. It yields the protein CASTQQGAGQPQHF.

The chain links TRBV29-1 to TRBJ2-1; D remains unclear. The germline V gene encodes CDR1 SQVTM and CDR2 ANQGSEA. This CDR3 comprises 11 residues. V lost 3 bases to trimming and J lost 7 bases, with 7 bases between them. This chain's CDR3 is CSVDSVNEQFF. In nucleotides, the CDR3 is TGCAGCGTTGACTCGGTTAATGAGCAGTTCTTC.

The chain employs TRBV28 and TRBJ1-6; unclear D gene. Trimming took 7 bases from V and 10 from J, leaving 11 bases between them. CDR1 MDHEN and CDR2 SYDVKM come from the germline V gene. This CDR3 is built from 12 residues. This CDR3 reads CASTRDWSPLHF. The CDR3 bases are TGTGCCAGCACGAGGGATTGGTCACCCCTCCACTTT.